The sequence of this T cell receptor beta chain was determined in a study of blood T cell repertoires in COVID-19. About the study: Sites across the United States, Italy and Spain contributed samples from acute and convalescent COVID-19.

Study processing details: Researchers report that nucleated cell counts were estimated from reference gene primer amplification. TCRdb's table, derived via immunoSEQ multiplex PCR, lists solely in-frame clones and lacks some. V and J calls and clone size are as listed in that table; D and trimming were resolved from the DNA. Of some 100,000 clones detected, approximately 80% appear once; the ten largest clones hold less than 11%. Germline assignment: CDR1 ENHRY and CDR2 SYGVKD. V lost 6 bases, J lost 8 bases, and 17 bases lay in between. This CDR3 contains 14 residues. This chain uses TRBV10-3 with TRBJ1-3; possibly TRBD1 for D (5 bases). Sample: peripheral blood. The clonotype was recovered from a human donor in a cohort sampled during active COVID-19. The chain's CDR3 is CAIRRGEFSDTIYF. The DNA for the CDR3 is TGTGCCATCAGAAGGGGCGAATTTTCCGACACCATATATTTT.